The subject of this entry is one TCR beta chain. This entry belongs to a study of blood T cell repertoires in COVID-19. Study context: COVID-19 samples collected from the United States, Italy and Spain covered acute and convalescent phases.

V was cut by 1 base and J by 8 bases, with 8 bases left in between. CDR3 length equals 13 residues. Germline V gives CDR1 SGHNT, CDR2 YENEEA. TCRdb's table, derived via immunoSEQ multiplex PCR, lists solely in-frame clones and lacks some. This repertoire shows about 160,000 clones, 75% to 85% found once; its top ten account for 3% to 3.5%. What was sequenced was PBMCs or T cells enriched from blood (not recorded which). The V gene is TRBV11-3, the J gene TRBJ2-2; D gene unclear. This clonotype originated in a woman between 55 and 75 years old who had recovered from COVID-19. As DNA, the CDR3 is TGTGCCAGCAGCTTAGTCCTAGAAGGGGAGCTGTTTTTT. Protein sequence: CASSLVLEGELFF.